One sample yielded the 32 T cell receptor beta chains listed below, sequenced in a study of technical replicates of blood from a handful of donors. Produced via immunoSEQ multiplex PCR; TCRdb's table is partial and in-frame only. The repertoire has around 69,000 clones, roughly 97% of them found once; the top ten carry approximately 0.21%. Sequencing used T cells isolated from PBMCs. The receptor set was obtained from a human donor in good health.

The rearrangement links TRBV4-1 to TRBJ2-3, with TRBD1 identical over 9 bases. The V gene end was trimmed by 1 base and the J gene end by 4 bases; junction bases not matched to a gene: 3. CDR3 length equals 15 residues. Germline V lookup: CDR1 MGHRA, CDR2 YSYEKL. CDR3 nucleotide sequence: TGCGCCAGCAGCCAAGTGGACAGGGGCGCAGATACGCAGTATTTT. Its protein product is CASSQVDRGADTQYF.

The gene calls are TRBV29-1 and TRBJ2-1; D not certain. The V and J ends lost 6 bases and 5 bases respectively, with 11 bases between them. CDR3 length equals 12 residues. Germline-derived CDR1 and CDR2 are SQVTM and ANQGSEA. In DNA form, the CDR3 reads TGCAGCGTACTGCCGCATAACAATGAGCAGTTCTTC. Its protein is CSVLPHNNEQFF.

The chain recombines TRBV28 with TRBJ2-2; the D is unclear. CDR1 is MDHEN and CDR2 is SYDVKM in the germline V gene. The CDR3 is 14 amino acids. V dropped 7 bases and J dropped 4 bases, with 13 bases sitting between them. CDR3 bases: TGTGCCAGCACCACAATATGGAGCACCGGGGAGCTGTTTTTT. Translation gives CASTTIWSTGELFF.

The chain couples TRBV5-1 to TRBJ1-1, with D possibly being TRBD1 (5 bases). Germline-derived CDR1 and CDR2 are SGHRS and YFSETQ. The CDR3 has 17 amino acids. Trimming removed 6 bases at V and 4 bases at J, with 25 bases between. The chain's CDR3 is CASTDPRDGGVVTEAFF. CDR3 nucleotides: TGCGCCAGCACCGATCCCCGGGATGGAGGGGTGGTCACTGAAGCTTTCTTT. The full variable domain, rest sourced from reference TRBV5-1 and TRBJ1-1, is KAGVTQTPRYLIKTRGQQVTLSCSPISGHRSVSWYQQTPGQGLQFLFEYFSETQRNKGNFPGRFSGRQFSNSRSEMNVSTLELGDSALYLCASTDPRDGGVVTEAFFGQGTRLTVV.

The CDR3 here is CAWGQGMGTDTQYF. As DNA, the CDR3 is TGTGCCTGGGGACAGGGTATGGGCACAGATACGCAGTATTTT. The gene calls are TRBV30 and TRBJ2-3; 8 bases line up with TRBD1. V trimming: 5 bases; J trimming: 1 base; junction bases outside the gene matches: 5. CDR3 size: 14 residues. Germline loops: CDR1 GTSNPN, CDR2 SVGIG (reference sequence).

This rearrangement joins TRBV5-1 to TRBJ2-7; 8 nucleotides agree with TRBD1. The CDR3 has 15 residues. CDR1 SGHRS and CDR2 YFSETQ come from the germline V gene. V dropped 5 bases and J dropped 3; count of bases not matched to a gene: 10. The CDR3 loop reads CASSQTGTGIYEQYF. CDR3 nucleotide sequence: TGCGCCAGCAGTCAGACCGGGACAGGAATCTACGAGCAGTACTTC.

This clone has only one observation. This chain uses TRBV10-3 with TRBJ2-7, with 7 bases aligning to TRBD2. Germline CDR1 and CDR2: ENHRY and SYGVKD. There are 13 residues in the CDR3. V lost 6 bases and J lost 5; bases outside the gene matches: 7. The CDR3 DNA reads as TGTGCCATCAGAGGCGGGAGTTTGAACGAGCAGTACTTC. The encoded protein is CAIRGGSLNEQYF.

The chain links TRBV7-6 to TRBJ1-1; D gene unclear. Trimming left V 5 bases short and J 0 bases short, with 4 bases between. Germline assignment: CDR1 SGHVS and CDR2 FNYEAQ. The length of the CDR3 is 12 residues. In nucleotides, the CDR3 is TGTGCCAGCAGCCTAATGAACACTGAAGCTTTCTTT. The encoded protein is CASSLMNTEAFF.

This chain uses TRBV18 with TRBJ1-3, with a possible D match to TRBD1 (6 bases). V was pared by 2 bases and J by 2 bases, with 7 bases between. CDR1 and CDR2 (germline): KGHSH, LQKENI. This CDR3 contains 14 residues. Here the CDR3 DNA reads TGTGCCAGCTCACCAACAGGGACTGGAAACACCATATATTTT. It encodes CASSPTGTGNTIYF.

The rearrangement joins TRBV5-1 to TRBJ1-3, with TRBD1 as a possible D gene (5 bases). The CDR3 loop spans 14 amino acids. Germline V gives CDR1 SGHRS, CDR2 YFSETQ. Trimming removed 0 bases from V and 5 bases from J, with 9 bases in between. For the CDR3, the DNA is TGCGCCAGCAGCTTGGAGGGGAAGAGAAACACCATATATTTT. Its translation: CASSLEGKRNTIYF. Drawing the rest from reference TRBV5-1 and TRBJ1-3, the complete variable domain is KAGVTQTPRYLIKTRGQQVTLSCSPISGHRSVSWYQQTPGQGLQFLFEYFSETQRNKGNFPGRFSGRQFSNSRSEMNVSTLELGDSALYLCASSLEGKRNTIYFGEGSWLTVV.

The chain is built from TRBV13 and TRBJ2-1, with a possible D match to TRBD2 (6 bases). Germline V gene data show CDR1 as PRHDT and CDR2 as FYEKMQ (reference sequence). Deletions cut 3 bases from V and 9 bases from J, with 12 bases between. The CDR3 covers 13 residues. In DNA, the CDR3 is TGTGCCAGCAGCTTGACTAGTACCTCTGAGCAGTTCTTC. It encodes CASSLTSTSEQFF.

The CDR3 sequence is CASSNGGGFSGNTIYF. CDR3 bases: TGTGCCAGCAGCAATGGGGGGGGCTTCTCTGGAAACACCATATATTTT. The V and J genes are TRBV7-9 and TRBJ1-3; TRBD1 is a possible D gene (6 bases). Germline lookup yields CDR1 SEHNR and CDR2 FQNEAQ (reference sequence). The length of the CDR3 is 16 residues. Trimming took off 5 bases at V and 0 bases at J, with 14 bases between the two ends.

The V call is TRBV12-5, the J call TRBJ2-3, with TRBD1 as a possible D gene (6 bases). The V gene's germline CDR1 is LGHNT and CDR2 FRNRAP. V lost 4 bases and J 4 bases, leaving 18 bases between the germline ends. This CDR3 has 16 residues. CDR3 sequence reads: CASGSNTGSSADTQYF. CDR3 bases: TGTGCTAGTGGTTCGAATACAGGGTCAAGCGCAGATACGCAGTATTTT. Full variable domain (remainder filled in from reference TRBV12-5 and TRBJ2-3): DARVTQTPRHKVTEMGQEVTMRCQPILGHNTVFWYRQTMMQGLELLAYFRNRAPLDDSGMPKDRFSAEMPDATLATLKIQPSEPRDSAVYFCASGSNTGSSADTQYFGPGTRLTVL.

J is TRBJ2-2 and V is TRBV7-2; 10 nucleotides align to TRBD1. Germline values: CDR1 SGHTA, CDR2 FQGNSA. The CDR3 extends over 17 amino acids. Trimming took 4 bases from V and 6 from J; bases not matched to a gene: 11. CDR3 loop: CASSSTGGQGGSGELFF. The CDR3 coding sequence is TGTGCCAGCAGCTCGACAGGCGGACAGGGGGGTTCCGGGGAGCTGTTTTTT.

The chain joins TRBV27 to TRBJ2-7; 8 positions agree with TRBD1. CDR3 size: 15 residues. CDR1 is MNHEY, CDR2 SMNVEV, per germline (reference sequence). Germline trimming cut 5 bases from V and 8 bases from J; bases unmatched to any gene: 14. The CDR3 bases are TGTGCCAGCAGTCCTTGGGGACAGACAGGGGAAAAGCAGTACTTC. The encoded protein is CASSPWGQTGEKQYF.

This chain uses TRBV10-2 with TRBJ2-2, with 8 bases identical to TRBD2. V lost 4 bases to trimming and J lost 5 bases; unmatched junction nucleotides: 9. In germline, CDR1 is WSHSY, CDR2 SAAADI. The CDR3 runs to 16 residues. CDR3 sequence reads: CASSVVSGTRTGELFF. The CDR3 nucleotides read TGCGCCAGCAGTGTTGTTAGCGGGACTCGAACCGGGGAGCTGTTTTTT.

This chain uses TRBV10-1 with TRBJ1-1; tentatively, D is TRBD1 (5 bases). V was cut by 4 bases and J by 10 bases, with 10 bases left in between. Germline-derived CDR1 and CDR2 are WNHNN and SYGVQD (reference sequence). The CDR3 has 11 residues. CDR3 bases: TGCGCCAGCAGTGCGGGGGGTCCAGCTTTCTTT. This gives the protein CASSAGGPAFF.

This rearrangement joins TRBV6-6 to TRBJ2-3; 11 nucleotides agree with TRBD2. The ends lost 2 bases at V and 5 bases at J; junction bases unmatched: 0. The germline CDR1 and CDR2 sequences are MNHNY and SVGAGI (reference sequence). The CDR3 contains 14 residues. The CDR3 DNA reads as TGTGCCAGCAGTTACGGACTAGCGGGAGATACGCAGTATTTT. Translating it yields CASSYGLAGDTQYF.

The chain has TRBV7-6 and TRBJ2-3; 13 positions agree with TRBD2. V shed 5 bases and J 9 bases; nucleotides not matched to a gene: 11. Looked up from germline, CDR1 is SGHVS and CDR2 is FNYEAQ. CDR3 length: 16 amino acids. The CDR3 bases are TGTGCCAGCAGCCTGACTAGCGGGGGGTCGAGGGGGACGCAGTATTTT. Its protein is CASSLTSGGSRGTQYF.

This chain joins TRBV5-4 and TRBJ1-1; tentatively, D is TRBD1 (6 bases). CDR3 size: 12 residues. CDR1 is SGHNT, CDR2 YYREEE, per germline (reference sequence). V was cut by 9 bases and J by 6 bases, with 15 bases left in between. In DNA form, the CDR3 reads TGTGCCACCGCGGGGGGGGCGGCTGAAGCTTTCTTT. Its translation is CATAGGAAEAFF.

The chain employs TRBV5-1 and TRBJ1-1; D not certain. V dropped 3 bases and J dropped 1 base, with 13 bases sitting between them. This CDR3 region has 15 residues. Germline V CDR1 and CDR2: SGHRS, YFSETQ. In nucleotides, the CDR3 is TGCGCCAGCAGCTCCGGTCCGGGGTCGAACACTGAAGCTTTCTTT. It yields the protein CASSSGPGSNTEAFF.

This chain joins TRBV27 and TRBJ2-7; 8 nucleotides agree with TRBD1. V was clipped by 3 bases and J by 3 bases; unmatched bases: 4. Germline values: CDR1 MNHEY, CDR2 SMNVEV (reference sequence). This CDR3 region has 14 residues. The CDR3 bases are TGTGCCAGCAGTTTGACAGGGGAGATCTACGAGCAGTACTTC. Translation: CASSLTGEIYEQYF.

CDR3 sequence: CASGTTGHQPQHF. The CDR3, as DNA: TGTGCCAGCGGGACGACAGGGCATCAGCCCCAGCATTTT. The chain combines TRBV6-6 with TRBJ1-5, with 7 bases fitting TRBD1. The trim removed 8 bases at V and 5 bases at J, leaving 6 bases unmatched. Germline loops: CDR1 MNHNY, CDR2 SVGAGI (reference sequence). The length of the CDR3 is 13 residues.

This clone was seen only once. The gene calls are TRBV7-9 and TRBJ2-4; 10 bases agree with TRBD2. Germline V gene lookup returns CDR1 SEHNR and CDR2 FQNEAQ (reference sequence). The length of the CDR3 is 17 residues. V was pared by 5 bases and J by 1 base, with 8 bases of the junction left unmatched. CDR3 DNA sequence: TGTGCCAGCAGCAGGCCTACTAGCGGGAAGGCCAAAAACATTCAGTACTTC. Translating it yields CASSRPTSGKAKNIQYF.

This chain links TRBV18 with TRBJ2-7, with 9 positions matching TRBD1. Germline V lookup: CDR1 KGHSH, CDR2 LQKENI. The CDR3 length is 13 residues. The V and J ends lost 3 bases and 6 bases, in that order; junction bases with no gene match: 3. The CDR3 loop is CASSPGTGIEQYF. The CDR3 nucleotides are TGTGCCAGCTCACCCGGGACAGGGATCGAGCAGTACTTC.

The chain couples TRBV19 to TRBJ2-3; 12 bases line up with TRBD2. The CDR3 covers 17 residues. Germline V gene lookup returns CDR1 LNHDA and CDR2 SQIVND (reference sequence). V gave up 1 base and J gave up 6 bases; unmatched junction bases: 8. The DNA of the CDR3 is TGTGCCAGTAGTATAGGGCGGACTAGCGGGACAATGGATACGCAGTATTTT. Its translation: CASSIGRTSGTMDTQYF.

The rearrangement joins TRBV28 to TRBJ1-1; the D is unclear. With 7 bases removed from V and 6 bases from J, the gap between germline ends came to 15 bases. CDR1 and CDR2 from the germline V gene are MDHEN and SYDVKM. The CDR3 is 13 residues long. The CDR3 DNA reads as TGTGCCAGCACCATTCGGGGATTCGCTGAAGCTTTCTTT. Translated, it gives CASTIRGFAEAFF.

V usage is TRBV6-5 and J usage is TRBJ2-2, with 9 positions matching TRBD1. Germline V gives CDR1 MNHEY, CDR2 SVGAGI. The CDR3 contains 16 residues. V shed 1 base, J shed 6 bases, and the junction held 6 bases outside the gene matches. The CDR3 region has the DNA TGTGCCAGCAGTTACTTATCCGGGACAGGGTCCGGGGAGCTGTTTTTT. This gives the protein CASSYLSGTGSGELFF.

J is TRBJ2-2 and V is TRBV5-5; D remains ambiguous. Germline loops: CDR1 SGHKS, CDR2 YYEKEE (reference sequence). V was cut by 5 bases and J by 5 bases, with 7 bases left in between. This CDR3 region has 12 residues. CDR3 region: CASSYITGELFF. For the CDR3, the DNA is TGTGCCAGCAGTTATATAACCGGGGAGCTGTTTTTT. Full variable domain (missing parts from reference TRBV5-5 and TRBJ2-2): DAGVTQSPTHLIKTRGQQVTLRCSPISGHKSVSWYQQVLGQGPQFIFQYYEKEERGRGNFPDRFSARQFPNYSSELNVNALLLGDSALYLCASSYITGELFFGEGSRLTVL.

The chain couples TRBV5-4 to TRBJ1-5, with 10 nucleotides matching TRBD1. The CDR3 runs to 17 residues. V lost 2 bases, J lost 6 bases, and 11 bases stayed unmatched. Per the germline V gene, CDR1 is SGHNT and CDR2 is YYREEE (reference sequence). CDR3 sequence reads: CASSLMTGTGDGQPQHF. In nucleotides, the CDR3 is TGTGCCAGCAGCTTAATGACCGGGACAGGGGATGGTCAGCCCCAGCATTTT.

The chain has TRBV5-5 and TRBJ2-6; possibly TRBD1 for D (6 bases). This CDR3 region has 15 residues. V dropped 1 base and J dropped 4 bases, with 9 bases sitting between them. From germline, CDR1 is SGHKS and CDR2 YYEKEE (reference sequence). The CDR3: CASSLRTVGANVLTF. The CDR3 nucleotides are TGTGCCAGCAGCTTGAGGACAGTAGGGGCCAACGTCCTGACTTTC.

This clone was observed a single time. This chain joins TRBV18 and TRBJ1-1, with D possibly matching TRBD1 (5 bases). The V end was cut by 2 bases, the J end by 6 bases, with 10 bases between. Germline-derived CDR1 and CDR2 are KGHSH and LQKENI. This CDR3 comprises 13 residues. The CDR3 here is CASSPFDRPEAFF. The CDR3 DNA follows: TGTGCCAGCTCACCATTCGACAGACCTGAAGCTTTCTTT.